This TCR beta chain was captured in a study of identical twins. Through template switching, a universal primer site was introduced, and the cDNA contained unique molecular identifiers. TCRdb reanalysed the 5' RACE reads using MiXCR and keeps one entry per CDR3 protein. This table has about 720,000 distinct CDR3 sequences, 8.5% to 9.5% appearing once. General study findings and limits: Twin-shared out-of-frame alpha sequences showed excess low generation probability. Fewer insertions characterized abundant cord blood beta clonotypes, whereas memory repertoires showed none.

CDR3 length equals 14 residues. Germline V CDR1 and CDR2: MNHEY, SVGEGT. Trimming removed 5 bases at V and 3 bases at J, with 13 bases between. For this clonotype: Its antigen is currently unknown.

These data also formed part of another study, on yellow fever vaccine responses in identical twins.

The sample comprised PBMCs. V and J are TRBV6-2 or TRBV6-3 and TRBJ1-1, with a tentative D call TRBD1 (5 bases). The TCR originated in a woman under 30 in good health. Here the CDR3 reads CASSQGKGDTEAFF. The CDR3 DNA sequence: TGTGCCAGCAGTCAAGGTAAAGGGGACACTGAAGCTTTCTTT.